The T cell receptor (beta chain) described here comes from a study of shared clonotypes between healthy human individuals (dated by TCRdb to 2018 to 2021). Concerning the study at large: A couple of women and a few men aged 18 to 49 years were included in the cohort. For each donor, CD4 naive and CD4 memory were each given three plates, CD8 naive was given two plates, and CD8 memory was given one plate. To estimate repertoire size and how much clonotype sharing occurs between individuals, the study deeply sequenced the blood TCR repertoires of 4 to 6 healthy adults. Per donor, leukapheresis produced somewhere between about 0.9 and 9.5 billion PBMCs. Different laboratories and diverse techniques were used to prepare libraries and sequence TCR repertoires, to increase sequencing depth and limit assay-specific biases.

The paper as a whole reports these results and caveats: The genetic and exposure-history diversity represented was limited by the small number of donors. Sampling was limited to blood, and TCR repertoires in tissue likely differ from TCR repertoires in blood. Higher generation probabilities were observed for clonotypes shared by all four sorted-subset donors than for non-shared clonotypes. Based on pairwise subsampling, the degree of clonotype sharing among donors was expected to be affected by sequencing depth. Across a few donors, around 5.4% of naive CD4, roughly 3.5% of naive CD8, 2% to 2.5% of memory CD4, and 0.4% to 0.45% of memory CD8 clonotypes were shared. Even with the large sequencing depth, rarefaction of the sorted-subset datasets indicated that sequencing was incomplete. Estimated clonotype richness was generally larger for naive than for memory subsets.

The sample holds a few counts of this clone. No cognate antigen has been identified for it. Base qualities are not provided; no much larger clone lies one nucleotide away. CDR1 and CDR2, looked up from the germline V gene, are MGHRA and YSYEKL. The junction shows trimming of 3 bases on V and 1 base on J, plus 10 bases between the germline ends. There are 15 amino acids in the CDR3, from cysteine to phenylalanine inclusive. The sequence is cut down to CDR3 DNA, 45 bases in frame from base 1. TCR CDR3 regions were amplified from genomic DNA by multiplex PCR using the deep immunoSEQ assay. Extracted genomic DNA from each cell subset was spread evenly across all wells of several immunoSEQ 96-well plates, with each plate serving as a replicate. Each replicate PCR for sorted subsets received about 180 ng genomic DNA, equal to around 32,000 T cell genomes. Purified libraries were quantified with a Qubit 3.0 fluorometer, sized on a Bioanalyzer 2100, and re-quantified with the KAPA Library Quantification kit. Each immunoSEQ 96-well plate was sequenced on its own single-read 150-cycle Illumina NextSeq 550 flow cell. As for how the authors treated the data: Because the immunoSEQ output included only junctional sequences and no quality scores, the filtering could not be the same as the filtering used for full-length reads. To assign V/J genes and CDR3, sequences were annotated against IMGT germline references using PyIR, a Python wrapper for IgBLAST v1.9. Reads were filtered out if the reads had weak V/J assignments (E-value above 1e-6), no CDR3, stop codons, out-of-frame junctions, or ambiguous translated residues. V3J clonotypes were defined by identical inferred V gene, J gene, and CDR3 amino acid sequence. Percentage overlap between repertoires was calculated by dividing the number of shared unique clonotypes by the size of the smaller repertoire. RTK rarefaction, the Chao1 estimator, and Recon v2.1 estimates of unobserved clonotypes were used to assess repertoire richness. Generation probabilities for all TCRbeta clonotypes obtained by the gDNA method from a handful of donors were computed using OLGA. TCRdb retrieved this table from immuneACCESS and kept in-frame rearrangements only. Not all clones are present; in checked studies, unresolved V genes account for under half, and no reason is known for the remainder. V and J calls and clone size come straight from that table; D and trimming were deduced from the DNA. A total of nearly 1,000,000 clones appear in this sample, 60% to 85% of them only once. Over 1.3% of the sample is held by the ten biggest clonotypes.

Healthy HIV-negative adults with no recently reported acute infections or vaccinations were included as donors. All donors were Caucasian adults living in Nashville, Tennessee, USA. Magnetic negative selection was used to enrich CD4+ T cells, after which naive cells were positively selected on CD45RA and the negative fraction became the memory subset. Blood was obtained by leukapheresis, after which PBMCs were separated by Ficoll-Histopaque density gradient centrifugation and cryopreserved in liquid nitrogen vapor phase. Analytical flow cytometry was used to check the purity and quantity of each magnetically sorted T cell population. Genomic DNA was isolated from each sorted fraction and quantified by UV absorbance on a Nanodrop 2000c.

The receptor was derived from a man younger than 30 in good health. Specimen: memory CD4+ T cells sorted from blood. The cell subset or site label here, explained by the study, means: CD45RA-negative fraction. The sequence links TRBV4-1 to TRBJ1-5; no D segment can be confidently identified. At the DNA level, the sequence is TGCGCCAGCAGCCATGGGAGTGTGAGCAATCAGCCCCAGCATTTT. The resulting protein is CASSHGSVSNQPQHF.